This passage covers 14 T cell receptor beta chains from one sample sequenced in a study of control samples from healthy donors and cancer patients (dated by TCRdb to 2018 to 2020). Library generation was performed with the immunoSEQ multiplex PCR assay. TCRdb obtained this table from immuneACCESS and retained in-frame rearrangements with V and J assigned. These tables miss some clones; where compared with another copy, unresolved V genes account for less than half of the shortfall, and the remainder is unexplained. The sample table records under 110,000 clones; around 89% of these occur just once. 7.8% of the sample is in the top ten clones. The sequencing input was blood. The receptors stem from a man aged 30 to 39 in good health.

The CDR3 bases are TGTGCCAGCAGGCAAAACGGCGGGAGGGCCTGGAATGAGCAGTTCTTC. Translating it yields CASRQNGGRAWNEQFF. The chain is built from TRBV7-2 and TRBJ2-1, with 9 positions matching TRBD2. The CDR3 sequence is 16 residues long. Germline CDR1 is SGHTA and CDR2 is FQGNSA. After removal of 6 bases from V and 7 bases from J, the junction contained 13 bases not matched to a gene. The variable domain in full, with the rest retrieved from reference TRBV7-2 and TRBJ2-1, is GAGVSQSPSNKVTEKGKDVELRCDPISGHTALYWYRQSLGQGLEFLIYFQGNSAPDKSGLPSDRFSAERTGGSVSTLTIQRTQQEDSAVYLCASRQNGGRAWNEQFFGPGTRLTVL.

This chain connects TRBV7-2 to TRBJ1-1; D gene ambiguous. Germline V lookup: CDR1 SGHTA, CDR2 FQGNSA. V gave up 4 bases and J gave up 8 bases, with 17 bases separating them. The CDR3 contains 14 residues. CDR3 residues: CASSSGRSTIEAFF. The CDR3 nucleotides read TGTGCCAGCAGCTCCGGACGTAGTACCATCGAAGCTTTCTTT.

This sequence joins TRBV30 and TRBJ1-1, with D uncertain. This CDR3 contains 14 residues. The V gene's germline CDR1 is GTSNPN and CDR2 SVGIG (reference sequence). Trimming cost V 2 bases and J 1 base, with 11 bases left between them. CDR3 sequence reads: CAWSPGIKNTEAFF. DNA for the CDR3: TGTGCCTGGAGTCCCGGGATAAAGAACACTGAAGCTTTCTTT.

The chain uses TRBV5-4 and TRBJ1-6, with 9 bases that match TRBD1. In germline, CDR1 is SGHNT, CDR2 YYREEE (reference sequence). J gave up 13 bases and V 2 bases, and 10 bases lay outside the gene matches. The CDR3 totals 15 residues. The CDR3 bases are TGTGCCAGCAGCTTCGCCCTGAGGGGACAGGGTCCCCTCCACTTT. Translated: CASSFALRGQGPLHF.

The chain has TRBV2 and TRBJ1-1; D gene ambiguous. The CDR3 spans 14 residues. CDR1 SNHLY and CDR2 FYNNEI come from the germline V gene. V lost 3 bases, J lost 1 base, and 9 bases lay in between. The CDR3 coding sequence is TGTGCCAGCAGTGACCCGACACCGAACACTGAAGCTTTCTTT. It encodes CASSDPTPNTEAFF.

The chain recombines TRBV2 with TRBJ2-4; D call uncertain. V gave up 5 bases and J gave up 2 bases, with 13 bases separating them. CDR3 length: 15 amino acids. The germline V gene has CDR1 SNHLY and CDR2 FYNNEI. The CDR3 protein is CASSTPGSPKNIQYF. The DNA of the CDR3 is TGTGCCAGCAGTACCCCCGGCAGTCCCAAAAACATTCAGTACTTC.

This chain links TRBV6-5 with TRBJ1-6, with D possibly TRBD1 on 5 matching bases. V was cut by 2 bases and J by 11 bases, with 13 bases left in between. Germline loops: CDR1 MNHEY, CDR2 SVGAGI. This CDR3 has 14 amino acids. The CDR3 spells CASSYGGENPPLHF. The CDR3 nucleotides are TGTGCCAGCAGTTACGGGGGGGAAAACCCACCCCTCCACTTT.

The CDR3 DNA reads TGTGCCACCAGTGAGTCCGGGACTAGTGGATACAATGAGCAGTTCTTC. Amino acid sequence: CATSESGTSGYNEQFF. The rearrangement links TRBV24-1 to TRBJ2-1, with 8 bases lining up with TRBD2. V lost 4 bases and J lost 4; bases outside the gene matches: 8. The length of the CDR3 is 16 residues. Germline CDR1 is KGHDR and CDR2 is SFDVKD.

The chain carries TRBV10-2 and TRBJ2-3; the D gene is possibly TRBD1 (5 bases). Looked up from germline, CDR1 is WSHSY and CDR2 is SAAADI. This CDR3 spans 15 amino acids. The ends were cut back, 6 bases at V and 2 bases at J, with 15 bases in the middle. This CDR3 is CASRDRWGPTDTQYF. CDR3 DNA: TGCGCCAGCAGGGACCGGTGGGGCCCCACAGATACGCAGTATTTT.

The CDR3 here is CASSGLGRRGDEQYF. The DNA for the CDR3 is TGTGCCAGCAGCGGCCTGGGGAGGCGGGGGGACGAGCAGTACTTC. V is TRBV28 and J is TRBJ2-7; TRBD2 matches 8 bases. The V gene end was trimmed by 6 bases and the J gene end by 5 bases; junction bases not matched to a gene: 12. The CDR3 spans 15 residues. The germline gives CDR1 MDHEN, CDR2 SYDVKM.

The chain uses TRBV9 and TRBJ2-1; tentative D call: TRBD1 (6 bases). Germline V gives CDR1 SGDLS, CDR2 YYNGEE. Trimming pared 3 bases from V and 3 bases from J, leaving 22 bases between. The CDR3 spans 18 residues. The CDR3: CASSGQKPTGANYNEQFF. The CDR3 coding sequence is TGTGCCAGCAGCGGACAGAAACCGACAGGAGCCAACTACAATGAGCAGTTCTTC. Complete variable domain (other parts from reference TRBV9 and TRBJ2-1): DSGVTQTPKHLITATGQRVTLRCSPRSGDLSVYWYQQSLDQGLQFLIQYYNGEERAKGNILERFSAQQFPDLHSELNLSSLELGDSALYFCASSGQKPTGANYNEQFFGPGTRLTVL.

The chain recombines TRBV15 with TRBJ1-5, with 8 bases lining up with TRBD1. Germline CDR1 is LNHNV and CDR2 is YYDKDF (reference sequence). V lost 3 bases and J lost 4; bases outside the gene matches: 11. The CDR3 contains 17 residues. The CDR3 reads CATSREVTGEWNQPQHF. CDR3 nucleotide sequence: TGTGCCACCAGCAGGGAAGTGACAGGGGAATGGAATCAGCCCCAGCATTTT.

The chain uses TRBV4-1 and TRBJ2-7; D possibly corresponds to TRBD1 (6 bases). Trimming took 0 bases from V and 4 from J, leaving 16 bases between them. CDR3 size: 16 residues. Per the germline V gene, CDR1 is MGHRA and CDR2 is YSYEKL. This CDR3 is CASSQEIGGYTYEQYF. CDR3 bases: TGCGCCAGCAGCCAAGAAATAGGGGGATATACTTACGAGCAGTACTTC.

There are many counts of this clone. V is TRBV7-9 and J is TRBJ2-2; 8 nucleotides line up with TRBD2. The length of the CDR3 is 16 residues. The V gene's germline CDR1 is SEHNR and CDR2 FQNEAQ (reference sequence). J was trimmed by 6 bases and V by 5 bases; bases with no gene match: 11. The CDR3 DNA sequence: TGTGCCAGCAGCACGCCATGGGGCGGGAGGTCCGGGGAGCTGTTTTTT. Its protein product is CASSTPWGGRSGELFF.